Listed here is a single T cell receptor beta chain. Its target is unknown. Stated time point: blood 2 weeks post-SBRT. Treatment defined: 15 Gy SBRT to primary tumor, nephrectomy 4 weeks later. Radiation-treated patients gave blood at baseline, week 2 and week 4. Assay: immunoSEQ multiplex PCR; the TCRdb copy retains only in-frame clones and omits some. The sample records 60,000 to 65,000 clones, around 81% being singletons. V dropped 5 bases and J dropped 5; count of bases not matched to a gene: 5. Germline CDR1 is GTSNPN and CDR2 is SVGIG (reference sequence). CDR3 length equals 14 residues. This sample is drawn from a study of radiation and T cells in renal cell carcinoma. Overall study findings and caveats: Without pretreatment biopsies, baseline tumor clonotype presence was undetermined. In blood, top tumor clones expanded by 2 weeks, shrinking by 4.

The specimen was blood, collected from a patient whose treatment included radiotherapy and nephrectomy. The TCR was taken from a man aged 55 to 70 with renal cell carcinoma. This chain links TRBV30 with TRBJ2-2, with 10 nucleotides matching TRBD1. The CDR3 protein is CAWDRGQPTGELFF. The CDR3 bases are TGTGCCTGGGACAGGGGGCAACCGACCGGGGAGCTGTTTTTT.